Listed here is a single T cell receptor beta chain. The antigen remains undetermined. Trimming stripped 0 bases from V and 11 bases from J, with 15 bases between. Germline V gene sequence: CDR1 SGDLS, CDR2 YYNGEE. This CDR3 has 15 amino acids. Repertoires were generated with immunoSEQ multiplex PCR, while TCRdb's copy carries only in-frame clones and drops some. The profile covers around 63,000 clones, with roughly 87% appearing a single time and about 5.5% taken by the ten largest. The data stem from a study of OX40 agonist ivuxolimab in advanced cancers. Looking at the study overall: Eligibility admitted prior anti-PD-1, anti-PD-L1 or anti-CTLA-4 therapy; about 39% had some.

Whole-study results and caveats: Compared with CD4+, CD8+ T cells on average had more expanded clones. Certain nonresponders additionally had low normalized T-cell clonal expansion.

This clonotype was obtained from an adult with an advanced solid tumor such as melanoma, head and neck, liver or kidney cancer. The source was CD4+ or CD8+ T cells sorted from blood, collected in a trial of the OX40 agonist ivuxolimab. This chain links TRBV9 with TRBJ1-6; the D is unclear. The CDR3 coding sequence is TGTGCCAGCAGCGTAGCGGAAGGATTCGGTGCACCCCTCCACTTT. Its protein is CASSVAEGFGAPLHF.